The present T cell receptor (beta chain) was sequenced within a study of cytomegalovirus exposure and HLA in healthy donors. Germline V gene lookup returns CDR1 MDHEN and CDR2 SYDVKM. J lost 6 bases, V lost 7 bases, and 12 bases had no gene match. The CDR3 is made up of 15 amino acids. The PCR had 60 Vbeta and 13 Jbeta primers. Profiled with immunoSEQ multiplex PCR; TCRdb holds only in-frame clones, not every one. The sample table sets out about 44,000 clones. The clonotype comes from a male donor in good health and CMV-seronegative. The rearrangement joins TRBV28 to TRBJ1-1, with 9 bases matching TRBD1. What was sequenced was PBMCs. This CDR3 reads CASKGSGTGTSEAFF. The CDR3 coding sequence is TGTGCCAGCAAGGGTTCCGGGACAGGGACTTCTGAAGCTTTCTTT.